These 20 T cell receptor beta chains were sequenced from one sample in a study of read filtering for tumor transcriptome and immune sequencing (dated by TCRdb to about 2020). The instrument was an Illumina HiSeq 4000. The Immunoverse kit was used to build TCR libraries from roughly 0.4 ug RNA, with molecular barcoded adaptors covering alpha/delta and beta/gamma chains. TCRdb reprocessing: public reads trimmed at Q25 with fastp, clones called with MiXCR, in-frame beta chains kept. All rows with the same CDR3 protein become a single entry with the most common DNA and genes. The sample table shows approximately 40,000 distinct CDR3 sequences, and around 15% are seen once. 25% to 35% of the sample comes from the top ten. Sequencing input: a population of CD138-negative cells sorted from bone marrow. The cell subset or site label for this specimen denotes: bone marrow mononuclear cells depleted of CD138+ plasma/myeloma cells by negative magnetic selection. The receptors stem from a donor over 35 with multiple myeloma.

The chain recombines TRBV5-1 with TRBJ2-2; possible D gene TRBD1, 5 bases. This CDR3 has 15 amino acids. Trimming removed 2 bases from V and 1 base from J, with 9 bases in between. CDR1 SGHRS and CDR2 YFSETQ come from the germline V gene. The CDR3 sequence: CASSLTDRNTGELFF. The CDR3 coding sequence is TGCGCCAGCAGCTTAACAGACAGGAACACCGGGGAGCTGTTTTTT.

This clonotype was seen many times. The CDR3 protein is CASSLGGSKPADTQYF. As DNA, the CDR3 is TGTGCCAGCAGCTTAGGGGGGTCGAAGCCCGCAGATACGCAGTATTTT. The chain carries TRBV7-8 and TRBJ2-3; D assignment may be TRBD1 or TRBD2 (5 bases each). Germline CDR1 reads SGHVS; CDR2 reads FQNEAQ. V was clipped by 1 base and J by 4 bases, with 15 bases between them. The CDR3 sequence is 16 residues long.

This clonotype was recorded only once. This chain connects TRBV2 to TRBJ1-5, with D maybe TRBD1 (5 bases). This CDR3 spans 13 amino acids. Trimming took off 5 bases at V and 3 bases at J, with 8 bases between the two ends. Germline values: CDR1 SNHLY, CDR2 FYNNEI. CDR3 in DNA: TGTGCCAGCAGTTGGGGGTACAATCAGCCCCAGCATTTT. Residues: CASSWGYNQPQHF.

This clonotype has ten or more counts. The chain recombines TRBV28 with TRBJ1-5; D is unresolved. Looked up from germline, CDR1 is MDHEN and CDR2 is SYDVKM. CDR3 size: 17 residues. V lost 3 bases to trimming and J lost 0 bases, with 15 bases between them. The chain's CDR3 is CASSFGRGPYSNQPQHF. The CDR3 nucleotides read TGTGCCAGCAGTTTCGGTAGAGGCCCATATAGCAATCAGCCCCAGCATTTT.

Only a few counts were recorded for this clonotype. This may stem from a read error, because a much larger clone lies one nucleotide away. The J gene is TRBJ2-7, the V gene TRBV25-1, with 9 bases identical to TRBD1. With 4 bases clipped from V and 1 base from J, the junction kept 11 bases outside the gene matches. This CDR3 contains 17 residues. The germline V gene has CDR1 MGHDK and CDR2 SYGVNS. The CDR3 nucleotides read TGTGCCAGCAGTGTCGCCACCTCCGGGACAGGGTCCTACGAGCAGTACTTC. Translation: CASSVATSGTGSYEQYF.

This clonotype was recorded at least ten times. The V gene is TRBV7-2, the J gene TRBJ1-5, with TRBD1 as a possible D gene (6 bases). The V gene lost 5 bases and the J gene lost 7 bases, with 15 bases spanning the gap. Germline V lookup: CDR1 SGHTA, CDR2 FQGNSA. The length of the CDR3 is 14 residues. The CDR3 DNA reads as TGTGCCAGCAGCCCCAGTCAGGGGCGGCAGCCCCAGCATTTT. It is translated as CASSPSQGRQPQHF. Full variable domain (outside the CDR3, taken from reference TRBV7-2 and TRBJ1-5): GAGVSQSPSNKVTEKGKDVELRCDPISGHTALYWYRQSLGQGLEFLIYFQGNSAPDKSGLPSDRFSAERTGGSVSTLTIQRTQQEDSAVYLCASSPSQGRQPQHFGDGTRLSIL.

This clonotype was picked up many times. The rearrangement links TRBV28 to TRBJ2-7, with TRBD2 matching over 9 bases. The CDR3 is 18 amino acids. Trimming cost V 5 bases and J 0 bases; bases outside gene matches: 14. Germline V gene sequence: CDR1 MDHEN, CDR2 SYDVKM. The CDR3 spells CASSQPLGREGSSYEQYF. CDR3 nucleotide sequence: TGTGCCAGCAGTCAACCCTTGGGGCGGGAGGGGAGCTCCTACGAGCAGTACTTC.

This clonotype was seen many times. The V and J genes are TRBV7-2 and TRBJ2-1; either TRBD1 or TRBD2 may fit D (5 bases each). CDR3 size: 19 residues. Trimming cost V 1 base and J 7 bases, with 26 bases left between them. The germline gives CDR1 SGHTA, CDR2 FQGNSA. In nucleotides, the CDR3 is TGTGCCAGCAGCTTAGTCCCATCAGCCTCTGGGACGGTGATGAATGAGCAGTTCTTC. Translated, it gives CASSLVPSASGTVMNEQFF.

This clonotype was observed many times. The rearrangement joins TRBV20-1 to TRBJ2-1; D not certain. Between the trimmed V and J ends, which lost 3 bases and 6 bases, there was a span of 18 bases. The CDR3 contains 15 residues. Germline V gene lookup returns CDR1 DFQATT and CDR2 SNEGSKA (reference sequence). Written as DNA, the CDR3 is TGCAGTGCTAGTCCAGCCGTCTTGTCTAGCAATGAGCAGTTCTTC. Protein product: CSASPAVLSSNEQFF.

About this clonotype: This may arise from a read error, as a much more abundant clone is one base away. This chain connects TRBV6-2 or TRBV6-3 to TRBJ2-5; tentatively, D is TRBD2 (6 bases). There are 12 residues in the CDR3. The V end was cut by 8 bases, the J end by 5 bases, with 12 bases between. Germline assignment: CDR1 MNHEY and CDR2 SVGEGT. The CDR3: CASVRGGETQYF. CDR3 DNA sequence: TGTGCCAGCGTGCGAGGAGGGGAGACCCAGTACTTC.

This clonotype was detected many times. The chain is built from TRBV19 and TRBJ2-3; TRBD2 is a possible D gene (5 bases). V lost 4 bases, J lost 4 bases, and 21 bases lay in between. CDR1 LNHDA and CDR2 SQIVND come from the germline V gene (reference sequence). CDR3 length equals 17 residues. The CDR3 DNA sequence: TGTGCCAGTAGTAGTACCCCGTGGAGGAGTACCGCAGATACGCAGTATTTT. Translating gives CASSSTPWRSTADTQYF. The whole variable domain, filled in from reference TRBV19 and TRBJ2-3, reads DGGITQSPKYLFRKEGQNVTLSCEQNLNHDAMYWYRQDPGQGLRLIYYSQIVNDFQKGDIAEGYSVSREKKESFPLTVTSAQKNPTAFYLCASSSTPWRSTADTQYFGPGTRLTVL.

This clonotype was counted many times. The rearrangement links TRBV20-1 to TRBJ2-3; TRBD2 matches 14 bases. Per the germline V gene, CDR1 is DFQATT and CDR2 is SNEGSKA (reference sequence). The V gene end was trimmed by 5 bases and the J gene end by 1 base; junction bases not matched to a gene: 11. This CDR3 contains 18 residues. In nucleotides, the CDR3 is TGCAGTGCTGGGGGACTAGCGGGAGTGGAAGCCCGCACAGATACGCAGTATTTT. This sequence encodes CSAGGLAGVEARTDTQYF.

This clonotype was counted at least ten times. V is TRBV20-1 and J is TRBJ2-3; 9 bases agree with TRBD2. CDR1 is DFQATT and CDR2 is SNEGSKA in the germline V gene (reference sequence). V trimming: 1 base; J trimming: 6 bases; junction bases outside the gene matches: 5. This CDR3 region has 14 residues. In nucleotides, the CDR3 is TGCAGTGCTAGAGGGGGACTAGCAAGGGATACGCAGTATTTT. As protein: CSARGGLARDTQYF.

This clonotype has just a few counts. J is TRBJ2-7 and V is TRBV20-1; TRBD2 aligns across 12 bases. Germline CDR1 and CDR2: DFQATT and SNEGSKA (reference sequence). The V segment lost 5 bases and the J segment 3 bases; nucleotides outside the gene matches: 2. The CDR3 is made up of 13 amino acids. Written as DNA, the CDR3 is TGCAGTGCTCTGGGACTAGCGGGCTACGAGCAGTACTTC. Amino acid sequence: CSALGLAGYEQYF.

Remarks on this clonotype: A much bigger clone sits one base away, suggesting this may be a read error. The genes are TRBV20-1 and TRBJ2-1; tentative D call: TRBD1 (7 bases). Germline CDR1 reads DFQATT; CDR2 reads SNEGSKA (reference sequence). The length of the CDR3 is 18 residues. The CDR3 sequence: CGARPGTAIVGGYNEQFF. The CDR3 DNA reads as TGCGGTGCTAGGCCCGGGACAGCTATAGTGGGAGGCTACAATGAGCAGTTCTTC.

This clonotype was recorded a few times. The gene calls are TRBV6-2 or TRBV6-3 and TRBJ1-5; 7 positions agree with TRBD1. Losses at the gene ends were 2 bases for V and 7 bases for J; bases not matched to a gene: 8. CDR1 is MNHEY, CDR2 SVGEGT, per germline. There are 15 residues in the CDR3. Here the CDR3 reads CASSYGGGQSQPQHF. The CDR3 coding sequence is TGTGCCAGCAGTTACGGAGGGGGCCAGTCACAGCCCCAGCATTTT.

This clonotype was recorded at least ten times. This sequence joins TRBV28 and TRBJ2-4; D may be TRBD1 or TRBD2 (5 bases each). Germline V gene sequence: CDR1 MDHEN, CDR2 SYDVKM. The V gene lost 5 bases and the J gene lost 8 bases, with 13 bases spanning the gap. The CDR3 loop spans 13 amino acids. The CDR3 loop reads CASSPGRGYIQYF. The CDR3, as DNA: TGTGCCAGCAGTCCGGGACGAGGGTACATTCAGTACTTC.

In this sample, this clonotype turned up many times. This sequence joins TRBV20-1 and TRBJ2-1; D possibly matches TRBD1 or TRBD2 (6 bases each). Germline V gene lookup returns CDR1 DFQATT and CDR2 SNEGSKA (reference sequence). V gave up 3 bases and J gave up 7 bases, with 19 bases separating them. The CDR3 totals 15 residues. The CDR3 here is CSASSPGGSRNEQFF. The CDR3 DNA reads TGCAGTGCTAGCTCCCCCGGGGGCTCAAGGAATGAGCAGTTCTTC.

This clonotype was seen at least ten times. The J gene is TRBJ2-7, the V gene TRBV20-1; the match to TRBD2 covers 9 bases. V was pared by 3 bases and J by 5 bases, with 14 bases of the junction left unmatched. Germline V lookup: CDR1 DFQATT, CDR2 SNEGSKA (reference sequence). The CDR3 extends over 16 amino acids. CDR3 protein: CSASSGSGRAKNEQYF. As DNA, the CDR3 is TGCAGTGCTAGTTCAGGTAGCGGGAGAGCAAAGAACGAGCAGTACTTC.

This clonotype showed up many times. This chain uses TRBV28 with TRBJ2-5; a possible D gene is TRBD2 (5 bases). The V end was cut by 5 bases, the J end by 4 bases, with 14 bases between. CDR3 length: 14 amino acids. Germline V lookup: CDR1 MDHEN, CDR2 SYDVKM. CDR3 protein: CASSLRGTIETQYF. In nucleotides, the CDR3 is TGTGCCAGCAGTCTCCGGGGTACTATAGAGACCCAGTACTTC.